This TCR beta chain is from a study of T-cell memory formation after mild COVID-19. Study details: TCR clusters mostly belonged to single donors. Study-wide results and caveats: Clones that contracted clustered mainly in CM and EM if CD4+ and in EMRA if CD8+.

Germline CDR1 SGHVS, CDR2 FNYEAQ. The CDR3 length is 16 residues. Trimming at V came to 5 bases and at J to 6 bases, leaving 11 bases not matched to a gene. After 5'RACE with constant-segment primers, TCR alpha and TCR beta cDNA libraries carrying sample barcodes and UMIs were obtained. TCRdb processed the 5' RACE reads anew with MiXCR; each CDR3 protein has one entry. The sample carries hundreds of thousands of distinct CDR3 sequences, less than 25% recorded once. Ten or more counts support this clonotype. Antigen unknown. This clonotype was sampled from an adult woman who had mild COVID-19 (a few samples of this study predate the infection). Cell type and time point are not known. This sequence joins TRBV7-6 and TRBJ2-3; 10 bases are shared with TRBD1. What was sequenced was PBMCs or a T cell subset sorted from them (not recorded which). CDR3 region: CASSRNTGQGSDTQYF. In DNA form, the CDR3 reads TGTGCCAGCAGCCGAAACACGGGACAGGGGTCCGATACGCAGTATTTT.